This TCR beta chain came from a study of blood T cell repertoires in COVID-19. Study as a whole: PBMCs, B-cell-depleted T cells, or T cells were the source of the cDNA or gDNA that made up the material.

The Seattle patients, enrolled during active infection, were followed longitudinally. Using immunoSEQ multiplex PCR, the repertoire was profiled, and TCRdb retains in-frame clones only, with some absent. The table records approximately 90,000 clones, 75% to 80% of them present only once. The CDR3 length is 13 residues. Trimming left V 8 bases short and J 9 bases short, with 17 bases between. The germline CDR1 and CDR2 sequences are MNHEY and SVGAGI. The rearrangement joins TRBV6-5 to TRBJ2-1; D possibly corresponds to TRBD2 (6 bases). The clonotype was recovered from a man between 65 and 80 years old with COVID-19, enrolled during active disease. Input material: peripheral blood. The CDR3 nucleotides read TGTGCCAGCTCCCGGGTGCGGGGAGGTGAGCAGTTCTTC. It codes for CASSRVRGGEQFF.